The 22 T cell receptor beta chains reported below all come from one sample, sequenced in a study of Graves' ophthalmopathy and Graves' hyperthyroidism. Amplification of TCR beta CDR3 regions used RNA transcripts. First-round RT-PCR with HTBI primers preceded a second-round multiplex PCR. TCRdb passed the multiplex PCR reads through MiXCR, listing each CDR3 protein once. The sample holds some 400,000 distinct CDR3 sequences, about 18% seen once. The sample comprised peripheral blood. All receptors come from a woman under 30 with Graves' ophthalmopathy.

This chain connects TRBV27 to TRBJ1-5; 10 nucleotides line up with TRBD1. J lost 1 base, V lost 5 bases, and 2 bases had no gene match. This CDR3 is built from 15 residues. The germline CDR1 and CDR2 sequences are MNHEY and SMNVEV (reference sequence). The CDR3 DNA reads as TGTGCCAGCAGTAAGGACAGGGGGAGCAATCAGCCCCAGCATTTT. Its protein is CASSKDRGSNQPQHF.

This clonotype was picked up many times. This rearrangement joins TRBV28 to TRBJ1-1, with 9 bases that match TRBD1. Per germline, CDR1 MDHEN and CDR2 SYDVKM. The CDR3 extends over 14 amino acids. With 5 bases clipped from V and 4 bases from J, the junction kept 5 bases outside the gene matches. CDR3 protein: CASSERDRVTEAFF. Here the CDR3 DNA reads TGTGCCAGCAGTGAAAGGGACAGGGTCACTGAAGCTTTCTTT.

This clonotype was detected many times. The gene calls are TRBV19 and TRBJ2-5; D gene unclear. Trimming cost V 5 bases and J 2 bases, with 6 bases left between them. The CDR3 loop spans 12 amino acids. Germline V gene lookup returns CDR1 LNHDA and CDR2 SQIVND (reference sequence). The CDR3 DNA is TGTGCCAGTAGTGATCTACAAGAGACCCAGTACTTC. It yields the protein CASSDLQETQYF.

This clonotype was seen many times. The chain recombines TRBV7-2 with TRBJ2-7; perhaps TRBD2 as D (6 bases). In germline, CDR1 is SGHTA, CDR2 FQGNSA. With 3 bases removed from V and 3 bases from J, the gap between germline ends came to 12 bases. This CDR3 comprises 14 residues. The CDR3 region is CASSFGGIGYEQYF. The CDR3 DNA reads as TGTGCCAGCAGCTTTGGCGGGATAGGCTACGAGCAGTACTTC.

This clonotype was observed many times. This chain uses TRBV27 with TRBJ2-7, with TRBD2 matching 7 bases. Germline-derived CDR1 and CDR2 are MNHEY and SMNVEV (reference sequence). The CDR3 consists of 16 residues. The ends lost 7 bases at V and 0 bases at J; junction bases unmatched: 12. DNA for the CDR3: TGTGCCAGCACGGTCAGGGAGGGACGGAGCTCCTACGAGCAGTACTTC. Protein: CASTVREGRSSYEQYF.

This clonotype was recorded many times. The chain employs TRBV20-1 and TRBJ1-5, with TRBD1 as a possible D gene (5 bases). The V and J ends lost 4 bases and 5 bases respectively, with 21 bases between them. This CDR3 region has 16 residues. Germline loops: CDR1 DFQATT, CDR2 SNEGSKA (reference sequence). As DNA, the CDR3 is TGCAGTGCTAAACCAGGGACGGGCTGGGTTTATCAGCCCCAGCATTTT. Its protein is CSAKPGTGWVYQPQHF.

This clonotype was observed many times. The V call is TRBV28, the J call TRBJ2-7; D may be TRBD1 or TRBD2 (7 bases each). The CDR3 loop spans 14 amino acids. V was pared by 10 bases and J by 3 bases, with 19 bases between. Germline loops: CDR1 MDHEN, CDR2 SYDVKM. The CDR3 DNA reads TGTGCCATCAACCGGGGGGACAGTCTCTACGAGCAGTACTTC. Its translation is CAINRGDSLYEQYF.

This clonotype occurred many times. CDR3: CAWSRGGNTIYF. CDR3 bases: TGTGCCTGGAGTCGAGGGGGAAACACCATATATTTT. V usage is TRBV30 and J usage is TRBJ1-3, with D unresolved. CDR1 is GTSNPN and CDR2 is SVGIG in the germline V gene (reference sequence). Trimming pared 2 bases from V and 4 bases from J, leaving 6 bases between. This CDR3 is built from 12 residues.

This clonotype was counted many times. This chain connects TRBV7-2 to TRBJ1-3; 7 nucleotides match TRBD1. This CDR3 is built from 19 residues. Germline CDR1 SGHTA, CDR2 FQGNSA. Unmatched junction bases numbered 18, after V lost 5 bases and J lost 2 bases. The CDR3 sequence is CASSPLTLDLTGTGNTIYF. CDR3 DNA: TGTGCCAGCAGCCCACTCACCCTTGATTTGACAGGGACTGGAAACACCATATATTTT.

This clonotype has a count of ten or more. V is TRBV4-2 and J is TRBJ2-2; TRBD1 matches 7 bases. J lost 0 bases, V lost 1 base, and 8 bases had no gene match. Per germline, CDR1 LGHNA and CDR2 YNFKEQ. CDR3 length equals 18 residues. The CDR3: CASSQGTGLRTNTGELFF. CDR3 coding DNA: TGTGCCAGCAGCCAAGGGACAGGTTTGCGAACGAACACCGGGGAGCTGTTTTTT.

This clonotype was seen many times. The V gene is TRBV25-1, the J gene TRBJ2-5; 10 bases fit TRBD2. The germline CDR1 and CDR2 sequences are MGHDK and SYGVNS. This CDR3 region has 15 residues. The junction had 7 bases not matched to a gene; V was cut back by 3 bases and J by 6 bases. The CDR3 protein is CASSDPLAGEKTQYF. For the CDR3, the DNA is TGTGCCAGCAGTGATCCCCTAGCGGGAGAAAAGACCCAGTACTTC. The full variable domain, rest sourced from reference TRBV25-1 and TRBJ2-5, is EADIYQTPRYLVIGTGKKITLECSQTMGHDKMYWYQQDPGMELHLIHYSYGVNSTEKGDLSSESTVSRIRTEHFPLTLESARPSHTSQYLCASSDPLAGEKTQYFGPGTRLLVL.

This clonotype showed up many times. Here the CDR3 reads CASSLVGGLADYQETQYF. CDR3 nucleotides: TGTGCCAGCAGCTTAGTGGGGGGACTAGCGGATTACCAAGAGACCCAGTACTTC. This sequence joins TRBV11-2 and TRBJ2-5; 11 nucleotides agree with TRBD2. Germline CDR1 reads SGHAT; CDR2 reads FQNNGV. After removal of 1 base from V and 0 bases from J, the junction contained 7 bases not matched to a gene. The CDR3 loop spans 18 amino acids.

The table lists this clonotype with many counts. The chain combines TRBV20-1 with TRBJ2-4, with D maybe TRBD1 (6 bases). The germline gives CDR1 DFQATT, CDR2 SNEGSKA (reference sequence). The CDR3 sequence is 12 residues long. Trimming took off 0 bases at V and 8 bases at J, with 8 bases between the two ends. The CDR3 DNA sequence: TGCAGTGCTAGAGATCAGGGGCACATTCAGTACTTC. Protein product: CSARDQGHIQYF.

The chain links TRBV7-9 to TRBJ2-7; D might be TRBD1 (6 bases). Germline V gives CDR1 SEHNR, CDR2 FQNEAQ (reference sequence). The CDR3 has 12 amino acids. Trimming took 2 bases from V and 11 from J, leaving 13 bases between them. CDR3 coding DNA: TGTGCCAGCAGCTTAACGCAGGGGTTGGAGTACTTC. Protein sequence: CASSLTQGLEYF.

This clonotype has at least ten counts. The V and J genes are TRBV19 and TRBJ2-5; tentatively, D is TRBD1 (5 bases). The CDR3 runs 15 residues. The germline CDR1 and CDR2 sequences are LNHDA and SQIVND (reference sequence). The germline V and J ends were trimmed by 3 bases and 5 bases, with 16 bases remaining between them. CDR3 region: CASSIARESTETQYF. Written as DNA, the CDR3 is TGTGCCAGTAGTATCGCCAGGGAAAGCACGGAGACCCAGTACTTC.

In this sample, this clonotype turned up many times. The chain couples TRBV5-1 to TRBJ1-1; TRBD1 is a possible D gene (6 bases). Germline CDR1 is SGHRS and CDR2 is YFSETQ. The CDR3 spans 17 residues. Trimming took off 1 base at V and 0 bases at J, with 16 bases between the two ends. CDR3 sequence reads: CASSLQATGTMNTEAFF. The CDR3 coding sequence is TGCGCCAGCAGCTTGCAGGCCACCGGGACAATGAACACTGAAGCTTTCTTT.

This clonotype has a handful of counts. This may come from a read error, since a much larger clone is one base off. This likely comes from a read error, as the CDR3 has no conserved phenylalanine or tryptophan at its end. The gene calls are TRBV19 and TRBJ1-3; D unclear. V lost 5 bases and J lost 10, with 21 bases in between. The CDR3 consists of 15 residues. CDR1 and CDR2 from the germline V gene are LNHDA and SQIVND (reference sequence). CDR3: CASSPDFRTTWTIYY. The DNA for the CDR3 is TGTGCCAGTAGTCCGGACTTCAGGACCACTTGGACCATATATTAT.

Comments on this clonotype: A much larger clone lies a single base off, so this may be a read error. This chain links TRBV5-1 with TRBJ2-5; D is uncertain. The CDR3 is 15 residues long. The germline V gene has CDR1 SGHRS and CDR2 YFSETQ. CDR3 nucleotides: TGCGCCAGCAGCCGTTCCCCTAACCCGCAAGAGACCCAGTGCTTC. As protein: CASSRSPNPQETQCF.

This clonotype was picked up many times. The chain carries TRBV4-1 and TRBJ2-5, with D perhaps matching TRBD1 (6 bases). Trimming cost V 0 bases and J 5 bases, with 19 bases left between them. This CDR3 is built from 17 residues. The germline V gene has CDR1 MGHRA and CDR2 YSYEKL. CDR3 residues: CASSQEFGSGAFETQYF. CDR3 in DNA: TGCGCCAGCAGCCAAGAATTTGGGTCAGGGGCGTTTGAGACCCAGTACTTC.

This clonotype was seen repeatedly, ten times or more. The rearrangement uses TRBV5-6 and TRBJ1-6; 9 positions agree with TRBD1. V gave up 2 bases and J gave up 5 bases; unmatched junction bases: 2. Germline V gene lookup returns CDR1 SGHDT and CDR2 YYEEEE. The CDR3 is made up of 15 amino acids. The CDR3 sequence is CASSFRDRDNSPLHF. DNA of the CDR3: TGTGCCAGCAGCTTCCGGGACAGGGATAATTCACCCCTCCACTTT.

This clonotype has ten or more counts. This chain connects TRBV7-2 to TRBJ1-5; no reliable D call. The CDR3 is 14 amino acids. Looked up from germline, CDR1 is SGHTA and CDR2 is FQGNSA. With 5 bases removed from V and 4 bases from J, the gap between germline ends came to 12 bases. CDR3 region: CASSPVLLNQPQHF. Here the CDR3 DNA reads TGTGCCAGCAGCCCCGTTTTGTTAAATCAGCCCCAGCATTTT.

In its sample, this clonotype was seen many times. The rearrangement links TRBV5-6 to TRBJ2-6, with D perhaps matching TRBD1 (6 bases). Trimming took off 5 bases at V and 2 bases at J, with 11 bases between the two ends. There are 15 residues in the CDR3. CDR1 is SGHDT, CDR2 YYEEEE, per germline. The CDR3 region is CASRAQGAGANVLTF. DNA of the CDR3: TGTGCCAGCAGGGCACAGGGAGCTGGGGCCAACGTCCTGACTTTC.